This record covers a single T cell receptor beta chain. This clonotype was seen many times. Its antigen remains undetermined. Base qualities are not recorded, but no much larger clone differs from it by a single base. According to the study, the label for this sample's time point signals: pre-pandemic baseline sample and day 111 after first positive SARS-CoV-2 test. V lost 2 bases and J lost 3 bases, and the count of bases not matched to a germline gene is 5. CDR1 is given as LGHNA and CDR2 as YSLEER, both from the germline V gene. The CDR3 starts with the cysteine, ends with the phenylalanine, and has 16 residues. Only the CDR3 DNA stays, 48 bases, in frame from base 1. This entry comes from a study of kidney transplant recipient with SARS-CoV-2 infection (TCRdb year 2021). The instrument was an Illumina MiSeq. Profiling of the peripheral T cell repertoire targeted human TCRbeta genes. In the paper's pipeline: Beta-binomial modelling was used to test for differences in clonotype abundance while accounting for variability over time. Expanded clonotypes were screened against the ImmuneCODE reference database of SARS-CoV-2-associated TCRs and were mapped to viral genome regions. Additional repertoire analyses were carried out for TRBV gene usage, CDR3 length, CDR3 amino acid overlap between time points, clonotype abundance distributions and Jaccard similarity. TCRdb cleaned the public reads at Q25 with fastp, built clones with MiXCR and kept in-frame beta chains. Identical CDR3 protein sequences are pooled into one entry, listed with their most common genes and DNA. TCRdb, not the original authors, processed these V and J calls. The sample table contains roughly 250,000 distinct CDR3 sequences; only one count was recorded for roughly 26% of them. Of the sample, less than 8.5% is held by the ten largest clones.

The material sequenced was a blood sample, taken at baseline and on day 111 from a kidney transplant recipient. The sequence is built from TRBV4-3 and TRBJ2-1; TRBD1 aligns with 9 central bases. This TCR was sampled from a young adult male patient who had COVID-19 and was a kidney transplant recipient. After a transplant, not all T cells may be the patient's own; some may come from the graft donor. The CDR3 in this case is CASSQSGTGFYNEQFF. The sequenced DNA: TGCGCCAGCAGCCAATCCGGGACAGGGTTCTACAATGAGCAGTTCTTC.